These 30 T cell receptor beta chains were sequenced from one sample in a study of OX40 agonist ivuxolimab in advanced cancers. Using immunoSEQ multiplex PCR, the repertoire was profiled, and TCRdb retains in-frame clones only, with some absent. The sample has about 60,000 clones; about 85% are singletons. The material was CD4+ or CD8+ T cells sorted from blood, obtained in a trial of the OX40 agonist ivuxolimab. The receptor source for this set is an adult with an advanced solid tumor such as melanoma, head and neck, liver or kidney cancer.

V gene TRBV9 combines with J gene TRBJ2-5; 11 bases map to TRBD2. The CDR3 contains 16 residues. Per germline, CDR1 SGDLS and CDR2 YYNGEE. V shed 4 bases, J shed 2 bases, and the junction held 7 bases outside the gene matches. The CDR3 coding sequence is TGTGCCAGCAGCAGGAGGACTAGCGGGTTTCAAGAGACCCAGTACTTC. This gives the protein CASSRRTSGFQETQYF.

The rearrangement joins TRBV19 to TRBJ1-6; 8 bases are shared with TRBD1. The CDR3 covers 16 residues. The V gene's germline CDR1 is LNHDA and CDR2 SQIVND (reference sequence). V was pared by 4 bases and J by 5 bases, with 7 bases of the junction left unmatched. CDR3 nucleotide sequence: TGTGCCAGTAGTACCCCGGGACAGGCAAATAATTCACCCCTCCACTTT. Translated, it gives CASSTPGQANNSPLHF.

The CDR3 nucleotides are TGTGCCAGCACCCGTGCTAGCGGGAATACAGATACGCAGTATTTT. Its translation is CASTRASGNTDTQYF. The chain couples TRBV5-4 to TRBJ2-3, with TRBD2 matching 9 bases. The CDR3 runs to 15 residues. Germline V lookup: CDR1 SGHNT, CDR2 YYREEE (reference sequence). J gave up 3 bases and V 6 bases, and 8 bases lay outside the gene matches.

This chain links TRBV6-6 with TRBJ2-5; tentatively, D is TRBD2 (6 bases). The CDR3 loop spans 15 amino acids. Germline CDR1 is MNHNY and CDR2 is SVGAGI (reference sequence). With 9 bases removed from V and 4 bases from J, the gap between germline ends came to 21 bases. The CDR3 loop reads CAREGPPPSLETQYF. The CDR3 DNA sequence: TGTGCCAGGGAGGGGCCCCCCCCCTCCCTAGAGACCCAGTACTTC.

In nucleotides, the CDR3 is TGTGCCAGCAGTGACGCTACGACTAGCGGGAAGGGAAATTCGGAGCAGTACTTC. Translated, it gives CASSDATTSGKGNSEQYF. The gene calls are TRBV6-4 and TRBJ2-5; TRBD2 matches 11 bases. V was pared by 2 bases and J by 11 bases, with 19 bases of the junction left unmatched. CDR1 is MRHNA and CDR2 is SNTAGT in the germline V gene. The CDR3 has 18 residues.

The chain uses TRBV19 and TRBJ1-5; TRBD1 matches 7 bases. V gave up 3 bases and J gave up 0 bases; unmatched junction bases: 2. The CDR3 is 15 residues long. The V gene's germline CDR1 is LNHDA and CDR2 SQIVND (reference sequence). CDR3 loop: CASSIQGDSNQPQHF. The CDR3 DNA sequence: TGTGCCAGTAGTATCCAGGGGGATAGCAATCAGCCCCAGCATTTT.

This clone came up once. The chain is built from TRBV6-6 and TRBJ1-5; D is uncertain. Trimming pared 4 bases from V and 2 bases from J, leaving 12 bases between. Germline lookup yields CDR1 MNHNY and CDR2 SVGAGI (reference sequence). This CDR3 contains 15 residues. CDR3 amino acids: CASSSQGSGNQPQHF. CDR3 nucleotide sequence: TGTGCCAGCAGTTCACAAGGGTCAGGCAATCAGCCCCAGCATTTT.

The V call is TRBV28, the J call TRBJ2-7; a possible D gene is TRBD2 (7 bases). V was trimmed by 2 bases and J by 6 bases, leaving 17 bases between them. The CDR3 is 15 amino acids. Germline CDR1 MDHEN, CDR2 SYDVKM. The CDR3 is CASSLPLAGATEQYF. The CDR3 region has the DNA TGTGCCAGCAGTTTACCCCTCGCGGGGGCTACCGAGCAGTACTTC.

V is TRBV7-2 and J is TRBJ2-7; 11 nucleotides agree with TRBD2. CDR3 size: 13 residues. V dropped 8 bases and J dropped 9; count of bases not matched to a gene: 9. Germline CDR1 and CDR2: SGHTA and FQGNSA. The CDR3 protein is CASASGTSGSQYF. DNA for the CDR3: TGTGCCAGCGCATCCGGGACTAGCGGCTCGCAGTACTTC.

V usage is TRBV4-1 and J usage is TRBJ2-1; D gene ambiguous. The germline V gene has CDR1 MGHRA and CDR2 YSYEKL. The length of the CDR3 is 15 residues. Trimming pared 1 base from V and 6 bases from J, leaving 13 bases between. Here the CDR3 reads CASSQVPVPGNEQFF. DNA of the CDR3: TGCGCCAGCAGCCAAGTTCCCGTACCGGGCAATGAGCAGTTCTTC.

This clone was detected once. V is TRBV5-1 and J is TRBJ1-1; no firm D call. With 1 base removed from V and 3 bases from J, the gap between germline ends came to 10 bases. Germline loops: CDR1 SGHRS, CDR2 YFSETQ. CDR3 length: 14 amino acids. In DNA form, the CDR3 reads TGCGCCAGCAGCTTGTTCGACGCGGACACTGAAGCTTTCTTT. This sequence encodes CASSLFDADTEAFF.

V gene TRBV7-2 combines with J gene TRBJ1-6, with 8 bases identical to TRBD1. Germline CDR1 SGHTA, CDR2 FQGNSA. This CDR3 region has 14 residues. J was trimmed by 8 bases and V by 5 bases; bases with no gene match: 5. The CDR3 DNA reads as TGTGCCAGCAGCAGACCGGGACAGGATTCACCCCTCCACTTT. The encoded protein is CASSRPGQDSPLHF.

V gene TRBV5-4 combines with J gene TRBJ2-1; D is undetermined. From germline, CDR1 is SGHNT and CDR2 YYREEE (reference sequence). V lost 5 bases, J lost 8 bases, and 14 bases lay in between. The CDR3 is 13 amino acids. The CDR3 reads CASRLPGNDEQFF. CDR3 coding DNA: TGTGCCAGCAGGCTACCCGGTAACGATGAGCAGTTCTTC.

The CDR3 reads CASSVTGQGIADTQYF. DNA for the CDR3: TGTGCCAGCAGCGTCACCGGACAGGGTATCGCAGATACGCAGTATTTT. V gene TRBV9 combines with J gene TRBJ2-3; 8 bases line up with TRBD1. Trimming cost V 2 bases and J 4 bases; bases outside gene matches: 9. The CDR3 has 16 residues. Germline V CDR1 and CDR2: SGDLS, YYNGEE.

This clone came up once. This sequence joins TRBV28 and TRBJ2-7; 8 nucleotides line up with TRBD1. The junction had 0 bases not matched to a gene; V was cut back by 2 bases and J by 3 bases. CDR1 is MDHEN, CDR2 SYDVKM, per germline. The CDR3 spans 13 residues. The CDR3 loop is CASSLGQGYEQYF. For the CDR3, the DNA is TGTGCCAGCAGTTTAGGACAGGGCTACGAGCAGTACTTC.

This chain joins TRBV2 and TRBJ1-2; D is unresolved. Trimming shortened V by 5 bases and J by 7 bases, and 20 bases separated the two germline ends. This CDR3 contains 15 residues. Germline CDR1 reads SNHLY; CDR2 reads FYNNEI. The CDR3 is CASSKTAAVGSGYTF. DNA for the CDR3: TGTGCCAGCAGTAAAACAGCTGCCGTAGGGTCTGGCTACACCTTC.

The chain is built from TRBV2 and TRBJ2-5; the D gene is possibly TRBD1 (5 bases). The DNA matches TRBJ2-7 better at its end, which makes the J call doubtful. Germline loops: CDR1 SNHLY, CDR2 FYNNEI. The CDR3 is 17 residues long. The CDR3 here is CASSGRDSPKLTYEQYF. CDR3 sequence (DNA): TGTGCCAGCAGCGGTCGCGACAGCCCGAAGTTAACCTACGAGCAGTACTTC.

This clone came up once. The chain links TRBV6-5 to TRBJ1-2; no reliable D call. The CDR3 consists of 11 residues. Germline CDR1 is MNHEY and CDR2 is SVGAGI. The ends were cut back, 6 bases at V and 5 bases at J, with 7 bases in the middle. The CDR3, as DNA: TGTGCCAGCAGAATAGGGTATGGCTACACCTTC. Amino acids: CASRIGYGYTF.

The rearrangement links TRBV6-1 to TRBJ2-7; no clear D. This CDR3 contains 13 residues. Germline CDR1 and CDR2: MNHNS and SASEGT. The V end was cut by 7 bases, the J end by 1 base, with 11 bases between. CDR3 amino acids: CASTASQSYEQYF. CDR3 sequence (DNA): TGTGCCAGCACGGCATCACAGTCCTACGAGCAGTACTTC.

CDR3 sequence (DNA): TGTGCCAGGGTACTCGAGGTGTACGAGCAGTACTTC. Its translation is CARVLEVYEQYF. J is TRBJ2-7 and V is TRBV2; D is uncertain. Germline assignment: CDR1 SNHLY and CDR2 FYNNEI. The CDR3 covers 12 residues. The V end was cut by 9 bases, the J end by 4 bases, with 13 bases between. Full variable domain (remainder filled in from reference TRBV2 and TRBJ2-7): EPEVTQTPSHQVTQMGQEVILRCVPISNHLYFYWYRQILGQKVEFLVSFYNNEISEKSEIFDDQFSVERPDGSNFTLKIRSTKLEDSAMYFCARVLEVYEQYFGPGTRLTVT.

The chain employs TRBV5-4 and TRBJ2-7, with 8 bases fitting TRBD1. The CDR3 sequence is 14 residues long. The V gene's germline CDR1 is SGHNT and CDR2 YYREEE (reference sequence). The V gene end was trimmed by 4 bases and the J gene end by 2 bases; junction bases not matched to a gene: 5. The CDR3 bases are TGTGCCAGCAGCCCGGAGACAGGGGCCTACGAGCAGTACTTC. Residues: CASSPETGAYEQYF.

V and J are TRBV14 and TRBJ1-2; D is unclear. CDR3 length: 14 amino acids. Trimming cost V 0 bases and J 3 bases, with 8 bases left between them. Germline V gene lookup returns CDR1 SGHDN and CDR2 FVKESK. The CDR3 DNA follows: TGTGCCAGCAGCCAAGATTACAGACACTATGGCTACACCTTC. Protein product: CASSQDYRHYGYTF. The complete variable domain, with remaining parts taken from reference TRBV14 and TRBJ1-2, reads EAGVTQFPSHSVIEKGQTVTLRCDPISGHDNLYWYRRVMGKEIKFLLHFVKESKQDESGMPNNRFLAERTGGTYSTLKVQPAELEDSGVYFCASSQDYRHYGYTFGSGTRLTVV.

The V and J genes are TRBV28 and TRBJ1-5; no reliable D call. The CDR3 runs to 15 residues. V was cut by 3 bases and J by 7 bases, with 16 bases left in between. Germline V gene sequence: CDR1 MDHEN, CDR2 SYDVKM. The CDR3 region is CASSFRRPGRQPQHF. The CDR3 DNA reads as TGTGCCAGCAGTTTCCGCCGCCCCGGTCGCCAGCCCCAGCATTTT.

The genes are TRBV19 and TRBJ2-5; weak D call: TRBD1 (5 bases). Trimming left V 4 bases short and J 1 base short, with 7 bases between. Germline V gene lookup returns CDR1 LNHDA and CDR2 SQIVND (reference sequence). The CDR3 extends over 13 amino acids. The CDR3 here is CASSNRPQETQYF. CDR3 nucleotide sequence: TGTGCCAGTAGTAACAGGCCCCAAGAGACCCAGTACTTC.

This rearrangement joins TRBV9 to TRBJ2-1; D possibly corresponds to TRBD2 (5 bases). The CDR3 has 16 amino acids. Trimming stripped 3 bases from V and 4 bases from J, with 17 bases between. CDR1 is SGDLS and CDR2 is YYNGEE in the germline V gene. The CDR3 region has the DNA TGTGCCAGCAGCGCCTTACTAGGAAATCTTTACAATGAGCAGTTCTTC. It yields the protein CASSALLGNLYNEQFF.

The CDR3 loop is CASSSWTSGGPGYNEQFF. DNA of the CDR3: TGTGCCAGCAGTTCCTGGACTAGCGGGGGTCCCGGGTACAATGAGCAGTTCTTC. The V call is TRBV5-6, the J call TRBJ2-1; 13 bases line up with TRBD2. CDR1 SGHDT and CDR2 YYEEEE come from the germline V gene. The CDR3 covers 18 residues. V lost 5 bases and J lost 4; bases outside the gene matches: 12.

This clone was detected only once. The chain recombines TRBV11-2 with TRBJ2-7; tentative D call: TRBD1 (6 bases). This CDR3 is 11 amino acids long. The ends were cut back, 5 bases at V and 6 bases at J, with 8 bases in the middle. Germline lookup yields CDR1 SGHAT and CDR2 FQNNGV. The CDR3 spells CASSQGSEQYF. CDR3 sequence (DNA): TGTGCCAGCAGCCAGGGGAGCGAGCAGTACTTC.

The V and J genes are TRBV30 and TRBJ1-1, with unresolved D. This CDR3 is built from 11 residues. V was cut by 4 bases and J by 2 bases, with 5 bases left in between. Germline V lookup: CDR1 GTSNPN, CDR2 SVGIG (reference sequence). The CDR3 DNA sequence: TGTGCCTGGAACGGAAACACTGAAGCTTTCTTT. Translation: CAWNGNTEAFF.

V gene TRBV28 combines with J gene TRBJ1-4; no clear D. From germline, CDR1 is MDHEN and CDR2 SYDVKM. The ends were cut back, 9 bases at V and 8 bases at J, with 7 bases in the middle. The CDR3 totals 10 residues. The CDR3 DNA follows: TGTGCCAGGAGAAACGAAAAACTGTTTTTT. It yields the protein CARRNEKLFF.

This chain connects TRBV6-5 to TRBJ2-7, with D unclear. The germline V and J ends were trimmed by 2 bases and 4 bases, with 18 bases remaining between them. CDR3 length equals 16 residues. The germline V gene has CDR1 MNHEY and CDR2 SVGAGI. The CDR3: CASSYSFGRPAYEQYF. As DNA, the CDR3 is TGTGCCAGCAGTTACAGTTTTGGCAGACCCGCTTACGAGCAGTACTTC.